Shown below are 2 T cell receptor beta chains from a single sample sequenced in a study of blood T cells in healthy people across ages. Using a J-beta primer mix together with a sample-barcoded 5' primer, a second PCR was run for roughly 6 to 12 cycles. A single record per CDR3 protein comes from TCRdb applying MiXCR to the 5' RACE reads. The sample includes 790,000 or so distinct CDR3 sequences, about half of them seen just once. The sequencing sample was made of blood. All receptors come from a man aged 80 or over in good health.

This chain uses TRBV6-6 with TRBJ2-5, with 12 bases identical to TRBD2. The junction had 8 bases not matched to a gene; V was cut back by 7 bases and J by 5 bases. CDR1 MNHNY and CDR2 SVGAGI come from the germline V gene (reference sequence). The CDR3 consists of 15 residues. The CDR3 region is CASIKGLAGMETQYF. Written as DNA, the CDR3 is TGTGCCAGCATAAAAGGACTAGCGGGAATGGAGACCCAGTACTTC.

This clonotype has more than one count but fewer than ten. The chain uses TRBV29-1 and TRBJ2-7, with D perhaps TRBD2 (7 bases). Trimming took off 6 bases at V and 1 base at J, with 16 bases between the two ends. The CDR3 has 14 amino acids. Germline loops: CDR1 SQVTM, CDR2 ANQGSEA. In DNA form, the CDR3 reads TGCAGCGTGGGGGGGGGCGGGAGTTCCTACGAGCAGTACTTC. Protein product: CSVGGGGSSYEQYF.